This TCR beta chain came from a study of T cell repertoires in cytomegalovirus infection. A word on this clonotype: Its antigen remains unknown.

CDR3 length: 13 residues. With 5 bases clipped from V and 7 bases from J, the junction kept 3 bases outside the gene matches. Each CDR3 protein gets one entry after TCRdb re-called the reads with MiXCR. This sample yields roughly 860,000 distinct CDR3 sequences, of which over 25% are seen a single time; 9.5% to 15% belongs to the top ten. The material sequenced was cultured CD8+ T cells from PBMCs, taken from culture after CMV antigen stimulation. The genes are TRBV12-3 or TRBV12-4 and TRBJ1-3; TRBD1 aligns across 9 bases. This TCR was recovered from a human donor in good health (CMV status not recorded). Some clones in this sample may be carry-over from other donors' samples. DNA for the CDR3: TGTGCCAGCAGTCACGGGACAGGGAACACCATATATTTT. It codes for CASSHGTGNTIYF.